These T cell receptor beta chains were read from a single sample in a study of Tregs in tolerant kidney transplant recipients. Method: immunoSEQ multiplex PCR; TCRdb's copy keeps in-frame clones and lacks some. The sample gives under 300,000 clones, approximately 83% of which show up once; around 0.68% is in the top ten. The sequencing sample was made of CD4+ T cells from blood. All receptors come from a human donor in good health. The CDR3 runs from the conserved cysteine through the conserved F or W. D genes are given only for firm matches. The size field is filled for only some rows; it gives once, few, many or a size class.

abundance: NA
v_gene: TRBV4-1
d_gene: NA
j_gene: TRBJ1-5
CDR3nt: TGCGCCAGCAGCCAAGTGGGACTCGTGGGCAATCAGCCCCAGCATTTT
CDR3aa: CASSQVGLVGNQPQHF

abundance: NA
v_gene: TRBV5-1
d_gene: NA
j_gene: TRBJ1-5
CDR3nt: TGCGCCAGCAGCACTCCAACAGGGCATGGCAATCAGCCCCAGCATTTT
CDR3aa: CASSTPTGHGNQPQHF

abundance: NA
v_gene: TRBV5-1
d_gene: NA
j_gene: TRBJ2-7
CDR3nt: TGCGCCAGCAGCTTGGTTCTGGACCCAGAGTACGAGCAGTACTTC
CDR3aa: CASSLVLDPEYEQYF

abundance: NA
v_gene: TRBV27
d_gene: TRBD1
j_gene: TRBJ2-6
CDR3nt: TGTGCCAGCAGCGGGCCTGCAGGGGGCGCTGGGGCCAACGTCCTGACTTTC
CDR3aa: CASSGPAGGAGANVLTF

abundance: NA
v_gene: TRBV6-5
d_gene: NA
j_gene: TRBJ1-1
CDR3nt: TGTGCCAGCGGAAGCGACAGGCGGAACACTGAAGCTTTCTTT
CDR3aa: CASGSDRRNTEAFF

abundance: NA
v_gene: TRBV7-8
d_gene: TRBD2
j_gene: TRBJ2-2
CDR3nt: TGTGCCAGCAGCTTTGGGGCTAGCGGCACCGGGGAGCTGTTTTTT
CDR3aa: CASSFGASGTGELFF

abundance: NA
v_gene: TRBV19
d_gene: TRBD1
j_gene: TRBJ1-4
CDR3nt: TGTGCCAGTAGTTTAAGAAAGGGACAGACTAATGAAAAACTGTTTTTT
CDR3aa: CASSLRKGQTNEKLFF

abundance: NA
v_gene: TRBV5-4
d_gene: TRBD1
j_gene: TRBJ1-4
CDR3nt: TGTGCCAGCAGCTCGGGACAGTTTAATGAAAAACTGTTTTTT
CDR3aa: CASSSGQFNEKLFF

abundance: NA
v_gene: TRBV10-1
d_gene: TRBD2
j_gene: TRBJ2-5
CDR3nt: TGCGCCAGCAGTGGTACTAGCGGGAGAGGGGAGACCCAGTACTTC
CDR3aa: CASSGTSGRGETQYF

abundance: NA
v_gene: TRBV11-1
d_gene: TRBD2
j_gene: TRBJ2-5
CDR3nt: TGTGCCAGCAGCTTTACGGGACTAGCGGGGACAAATCAAGAGACCCAGTACTTC
CDR3aa: CASSFTGLAGTNQETQYF

abundance: few
v_gene: TRBV9
d_gene: NA
j_gene: TRBJ2-7
CDR3nt: TGTGCCAGCAGCTGGGGGGCGTACTCCGAGCAGTACTTC
CDR3aa: CASSWGAYSEQYF

abundance: NA
v_gene: TRBV6-6
d_gene: NA
j_gene: TRBJ1-4
CDR3nt: TGTGCCAGCAGTTTTCGCCGTAATGAAAAACTGTTTTTT
CDR3aa: CASSFRRNEKLFF

abundance: NA
v_gene: TRBV12-5
d_gene: NA
j_gene: TRBJ2-3
CDR3nt: TGTGCTAGTGGGCAGGGTACCACAGATACGCAGTATTTT
CDR3aa: CASGQGTTDTQYF

abundance: NA
v_gene: TRBV6-1
d_gene: TRBD1
j_gene: TRBJ2-7
CDR3nt: TGTGCCAGCAGAACGGGACAGGGGGCGAATGAGCAGTACTTC
CDR3aa: CASRTGQGANEQYF

abundance: NA
v_gene: TRBV10-3
d_gene: TRBD1
j_gene: TRBJ1-1
CDR3nt: TGTGCCATCAGTGAGCGAAGACAGGGCTTGCCCGACACTGAAGCTTTCTTT
CDR3aa: CAISERRQGLPDTEAFF

abundance: NA
v_gene: TRBV30
d_gene: NA
j_gene: TRBJ1-1
CDR3nt: TGTGCCTTACATTCACCGGGGACTGAAGCTTTCTTT
CDR3aa: CALHSPGTEAFF

abundance: NA
v_gene: TRBV4-1
d_gene: NA
j_gene: TRBJ2-3
CDR3nt: TGCGCCAGCAGCCAACAAATTGTCCCCGTAGGCACAGATACGCAGTATTTT
CDR3aa: CASSQQIVPVGTDTQYF

abundance: NA
v_gene: TRBV18
d_gene: NA
j_gene: TRBJ2-1
CDR3nt: TGTGCCAGCTCGGGACTTTACAATGAGCAGTTCTTC
CDR3aa: CASSGLYNEQFF

abundance: NA
v_gene: TRBV7-9
d_gene: NA
j_gene: TRBJ1-5
CDR3nt: TGTGCCAGCAGAAAACAGGAGAGCCAGCCCCAGCATTTT
CDR3aa: CASRKQESQPQHF

abundance: NA
v_gene: TRBV5-6
d_gene: NA
j_gene: TRBJ2-3
CDR3nt: TGTGCCAGCAGCCGGAGTGGTCGAGGGGGCACAGATACGCAGTATTTT
CDR3aa: CASSRSGRGGTDTQYF

abundance: NA
v_gene: TRBV19
d_gene: TRBD1
j_gene: TRBJ2-2
CDR3nt: TGTGCCAGTAGTCCAAGTCCCGGGACAGGGGCCGGGGAGCTGTTTTTT
CDR3aa: CASSPSPGTGAGELFF

abundance: NA
v_gene: TRBV6-1
d_gene: TRBD2
j_gene: TRBJ2-7
CDR3nt: TGTGCCAGCGGTGATTCCGGGACTAGCGAATACGAGCAGTACTTC
CDR3aa: CASGDSGTSEYEQYF

abundance: NA
v_gene: TRBV14
d_gene: TRBD2
j_gene: TRBJ2-1
CDR3nt: TGTGCCAGCAGCCTGCCGTGGGGCGGGGGGGCCCACAATGAGCAGTTCTTC
CDR3aa: CASSLPWGGGAHNEQFF

abundance: NA
v_gene: TRBV7-2
d_gene: TRBD1
j_gene: TRBJ2-3
CDR3nt: TGTGCCAGCAGCTCCCAGGGGACAGGGAGCACAGATACGCAGTATTTT
CDR3aa: CASSSQGTGSTDTQYF

abundance: NA
v_gene: TRBV18
d_gene: NA
j_gene: TRBJ1-3
CDR3nt: TGTGCCAGCTCACCGCGGGACACCAGCTCTGGAAACACCATATATTTT
CDR3aa: CASSPRDTSSGNTIYF

abundance: NA
v_gene: TRBV7-7
d_gene: NA
j_gene: TRBJ1-4
CDR3nt: TGTGCTAGCAGCTTAGATACTAATGAAAGACTGTTTTTT
CDR3aa: CASSLDTNERLFF

abundance: once
v_gene: TRBV30
d_gene: TRBD1
j_gene: TRBJ1-4
CDR3nt: TGTGCCTGGAGTGCGACAGGGATCAAAGGAAAACTGTTTTTT
CDR3aa: CAWSATGIKGKLFF

abundance: NA
v_gene: TRBV12-1
d_gene: NA
j_gene: TRBJ1-1
CDR3nt: TGTGCCAGCAGCTTTGTTGTCTCAGGGGGTTCTCTCAGGGGCACTGAAGCTTTCTTT
CDR3aa: CASSFVVSGGSLRGTEAFF

abundance: NA
v_gene: TRBV5-4
d_gene: NA
j_gene: TRBJ1-6
CDR3nt: TGTGCCAGCAGCCCGGGGACCGCGGAGGGATCACCCCTCCACTTT
CDR3aa: CASSPGTAEGSPLHF

abundance: NA
v_gene: TRBV5-1
d_gene: TRBD1
j_gene: TRBJ1-2
CDR3nt: TGCGCCAGCAGCCGGGACAGGGGGGCGTCCACCTTC
CDR3aa: CASSRDRGASTF

abundance: NA
v_gene: TRBV6-6
d_gene: TRBD1
j_gene: TRBJ1-2
CDR3nt: TGTGCCAGCCTCTCGGACAGGGAGAACTATGGCTACACCTTC
CDR3aa: CASLSDRENYGYTF

abundance: NA
v_gene: TRBV6-5
d_gene: NA
j_gene: TRBJ1-4
CDR3nt: TGTGCCAGCAGCTACCAAGCAACTAATGAAAAACTGTTTTTT
CDR3aa: CASSYQATNEKLFF

abundance: NA
v_gene: TRBV2
d_gene: TRBD1
j_gene: TRBJ2-5
CDR3nt: TGTGCCAGCGCCGGGGGACAGGGTAGAGAGACCCAGTACTTC
CDR3aa: CASAGGQGRETQYF

abundance: NA
v_gene: TRBV5-6
d_gene: NA
j_gene: TRBJ1-2
CDR3nt: TGTGCCAGCAGCTTGACATATGGCTACACCTTC
CDR3aa: CASSLTYGYTF

abundance: few
v_gene: TRBV5-1
d_gene: NA
j_gene: TRBJ1-1
CDR3nt: TGCGCCAGCAGCAGGGAGGGAACTGAAGCTTTCTTT
CDR3aa: CASSREGTEAFF

abundance: NA
v_gene: TRBV2
d_gene: NA
j_gene: TRBJ1-2
CDR3nt: TGTGCCAGCAGTGGGGAGTATGCTCTTTTGTACACCTTC
CDR3aa: CASSGEYALLYTF

abundance: NA
v_gene: TRBV2
d_gene: NA
j_gene: TRBJ2-7
CDR3nt: TGTGCCAGCAGAAAACGGAACTACGAGCAGTACTTC
CDR3aa: CASRKRNYEQYF

abundance: NA
v_gene: TRBV13
d_gene: TRBD1
j_gene: TRBJ2-7
CDR3nt: TGTGCCAGCAGCCACCTACAGGGGACCTACGAGCAGTACTTC
CDR3aa: CASSHLQGTYEQYF

abundance: few
v_gene: TRBV5-6
d_gene: NA
j_gene: TRBJ1-1
CDR3nt: TGTGCCAGCAGCTGGGGCCTAAACACTGAAGCTTTCTTT
CDR3aa: CASSWGLNTEAFF

abundance: NA
v_gene: TRBV14
d_gene: TRBD1
j_gene: TRBJ1-2
CDR3nt: TGTGCCAGCAGCCCAGGGGGGGGCTCTAACTATGGCTACACCTTC
CDR3aa: CASSPGGGSNYGYTF

abundance: NA
v_gene: TRBV5-8
d_gene: TRBD1
j_gene: TRBJ2-7
CDR3nt: TGTGCCAGCAGCTCAGGCGCCGGGACAGGGGCCTACGAGCAGTACTTC
CDR3aa: CASSSGAGTGAYEQYF

abundance: NA
v_gene: TRBV5-1
d_gene: NA
j_gene: TRBJ1-3
CDR3nt: TGCGCCAGCAGCTTGGTCACAGGATTCTCTGGAAACACCATATATTTT
CDR3aa: CASSLVTGFSGNTIYF